The 17 T cell receptor beta chains below come from one sample, sequenced in a study of T-cell memory formation after mild COVID-19. TCRdb reanalysed the 5' RACE reads using MiXCR and keeps one entry per CDR3 protein. The data show around 110,000 distinct CDR3 sequences, around an eighth seen once. The sequenced sample was PBMCs or a T cell subset sorted from them (not recorded which). Source of these receptors: an adult woman who had mild COVID-19 (a few samples of this study predate the infection). Cell type and time point are not known.

This clonotype occurred a few times. V usage is TRBV7-6 and J usage is TRBJ2-3; tentatively, D is TRBD1 (6 bases). CDR1 and CDR2 (germline): SGHVS, FNYEAQ. The CDR3 has 16 residues. V lost 9 bases and J lost 0, with 19 bases in between. CDR3 region: CASNSPLGASTDTQYF. DNA for the CDR3: TGTGCCAGTAACTCCCCTCTGGGGGCGAGCACAGATACGCAGTATTTT.

This clonotype showed up just a few times. V and J are TRBV6-2 or TRBV6-3 and TRBJ2-1; D remains ambiguous. The CDR3 is 11 residues long. Germline loops: CDR1 MNHEY, CDR2 SVGEGT. The V and J ends lost 6 bases and 7 bases respectively, with 7 bases between them. The DNA for the CDR3 is TGTGCCAGCAGCCCATGGAATGAGCAGTTCTTC. It codes for CASSPWNEQFF.

This clonotype was detected a few times. The chain joins TRBV20-1 to TRBJ2-7; the D gene is possibly TRBD1 (7 bases). The CDR3 is 14 residues long. V gave up 5 bases and J gave up 0 bases, with 14 bases separating them. CDR1 is DFQATT and CDR2 is SNEGSKA in the germline V gene (reference sequence). CDR3 nucleotide sequence: TGCAGTGCTCTGACAGGGAGGAGCTCCTACGAGCAGTACTTC. It yields the protein CSALTGRSSYEQYF.

This clonotype was recorded at least ten times. The chain links TRBV4-1 to TRBJ2-2, with 9 bases identical to TRBD1. V gave up 0 bases and J gave up 7 bases; unmatched junction bases: 3. The CDR3 totals 15 residues. CDR1 MGHRA and CDR2 YSYEKL come from the germline V gene. The CDR3 spells CASSQDRQGVGELFF. In DNA form, the CDR3 reads TGCGCCAGCAGCCAAGATAGACAGGGGGTCGGGGAGCTGTTTTTT.

At least ten counts were recorded for this clonotype. This sequence joins TRBV5-1 and TRBJ2-5; no clear D. Germline CDR1 is SGHRS and CDR2 is YFSETQ. The V end was cut by 5 bases, the J end by 3 bases, with 11 bases between. This CDR3 has 13 residues. The CDR3 DNA reads TGCGCCAGCAGGGCGAGCTTTGAAGAGACCCAGTACTTC. Translation: CASRASFEETQYF.

The V and J genes are TRBV12-3 or TRBV12-4 and TRBJ1-1; D remains ambiguous. V shed 5 bases and J shed 1 base, with 8 bases lying between them. The CDR3 consists of 13 residues. CDR3 in DNA: TGTGCCAGCAGTCCCCTTAAGAACACTGAAGCTTTCTTT. Translated: CASSPLKNTEAFF.

The V call is TRBV7-8, the J call TRBJ1-2; D unclear. Germline lookup yields CDR1 SGHVS and CDR2 FQNEAQ. The CDR3 covers 13 residues. Trimming took off 4 bases at V and 4 bases at J, with 10 bases between the two ends. The CDR3, as DNA: TGTGCCAGCAGCTCCGTTACGTCCTATGGCTACACCTTC. Its protein product is CASSSVTSYGYTF. The full variable domain, completed using reference TRBV7-8 and TRBJ1-2, is GAGVSQSPRYKVAKRGQDVALRCDPISGHVSLFWYQQALGQGPEFLTYFQNEAQLDKSGLPSDRFFAERPEGSVSTLKIQRTQQEDSAVYLCASSSVTSYGYTFGSGTRLTVV.

The V and J genes are TRBV4-1 and TRBJ2-2; 11 bases fit TRBD1. Germline V gives CDR1 MGHRA, CDR2 YSYEKL. V shed 4 bases, J shed 5 bases, and the junction held 6 bases outside the gene matches. This CDR3 contains 16 residues. The CDR3 DNA follows: TGCGCCAGCAGCCTTCCCGGGACAGGGGGAACCGGGGAGCTGTTTTTT. Amino acids: CASSLPGTGGTGELFF.

This clonotype was observed a few times. This rearrangement joins TRBV4-2 to TRBJ2-7, with TRBD2 matching over 7 bases. The CDR3 extends over 16 amino acids. Germline lookup yields CDR1 LGHNA and CDR2 YNFKEQ. Germline trimming cut 1 base from V and 1 base from J; bases unmatched to any gene: 7. Here the CDR3 reads CASSQGLPSGSYEQYF. The CDR3, as DNA: TGTGCCAGCAGCCAAGGTCTCCCTAGCGGATCCTACGAGCAGTACTTC.

The gene calls are TRBV5-6 and TRBJ2-1, with 9 bases that match TRBD1. V trimming: 4 bases; J trimming: 0 bases; junction bases outside the gene matches: 2. The germline gives CDR1 SGHDT, CDR2 YYEEEE. The CDR3 spans 15 residues. CDR3 coding DNA: TGTGCCAGCAGCCCGGACAGGGGCTCCTACAATGAGCAGTTCTTC. Translation gives CASSPDRGSYNEQFF.

This sequence joins TRBV30 and TRBJ1-1; no definite D call. In germline, CDR1 is GTSNPN, CDR2 SVGIG (reference sequence). V gave up 3 bases and J gave up 6 bases, with 14 bases separating them. The CDR3 runs 13 residues. The CDR3 here is CAWSAVSHAEAFF. The CDR3 bases are TGTGCCTGGAGCGCCGTCTCGCACGCTGAAGCTTTCTTT.

This clonotype has only a few counts. V usage is TRBV4-3 and J usage is TRBJ2-1; TRBD2 matches at 9 bases. V shed 10 bases, J shed 7 bases, and the junction held 14 bases outside the gene matches. The CDR3 has 15 residues. Looked up from germline, CDR1 is LGHNA and CDR2 is YSLEER. CDR3: CATAPGTSSWNEQFF. In DNA, the CDR3 is TGCGCCACCGCCCCCGGGACTAGCAGTTGGAATGAGCAGTTCTTC.

This clonotype was found a few times. The chain recombines TRBV5-1 with TRBJ1-1; perhaps TRBD1 as D (5 bases). The CDR3 is made up of 14 amino acids. CDR1 and CDR2 from the germline V gene are SGHRS and YFSETQ. V shed 0 bases and J shed 1 base, with 7 bases lying between them. CDR3 loop: CASSLGGPNTEAFF. The CDR3, as DNA: TGCGCCAGCAGCTTGGGGGGCCCGAACACTGAAGCTTTCTTT. Together with reference TRBV5-1 and TRBJ1-1, the CDR3 gives the full variable domain: KAGVTQTPRYLIKTRGQQVTLSCSPISGHRSVSWYQQTPGQGLQFLFEYFSETQRNKGNFPGRFSGRQFSNSRSEMNVSTLELGDSALYLCASSLGGPNTEAFFGQGTRLTVV.

Here the CDR3 reads CASSLAGRGLLKETQYF. The CDR3 DNA is TGCGCCAGCAGCTTGGCGGGCAGGGGGCTTCTAAAAGAGACCCAGTACTTC. The V and J genes are TRBV5-1 and TRBJ2-5; 8 bases align to TRBD1. The trim removed 0 bases at V and 3 bases at J, leaving 10 bases unmatched. The CDR3 consists of 17 residues. Germline lookup yields CDR1 SGHRS and CDR2 YFSETQ.

This clonotype was counted only a few times. V is TRBV2 and J is TRBJ2-5; 7 bases are a match to TRBD1. This CDR3 spans 14 amino acids. J gave up 5 bases and V 7 bases, and 10 bases lay outside the gene matches. The germline V gene has CDR1 SNHLY and CDR2 FYNNEI. CDR3 amino acids: CASIDRAGEETQYF. The CDR3, as DNA: TGTGCCAGCATCGACAGGGCAGGGGAGGAGACCCAGTACTTC.

In its sample, this clonotype was seen many times. The rearrangement uses TRBV29-1 and TRBJ2-7, with a tentative D call TRBD2 (7 bases). CDR1 is SQVTM, CDR2 ANQGSEA, per germline. V dropped 1 base and J dropped 2 bases, with 15 bases sitting between them. The CDR3 extends over 15 amino acids. The CDR3 loop reads CSVEVGGRVPYEQYF. CDR3 bases: TGCAGCGTTGAAGTAGGGGGGAGGGTTCCCTACGAGCAGTACTTC.

This clonotype was recorded a few times. The chain employs TRBV11-2 and TRBJ2-2; TRBD2 agrees at 10 bases. The germline gives CDR1 SGHAT, CDR2 FQNNGV. With V trimmed by 6 bases and J by 4 bases, 5 bases remained unmatched. The CDR3 has 15 residues. DNA for the CDR3: TGTGCCAGCAGACGAGCGGGAGGGTTCACCGGGGAGCTGTTTTTT. This translates into CASRRAGGFTGELFF.